This T cell receptor (beta chain) was sequenced for a study of T cell responses to AZD1222 COVID-19 vaccine. Overall study findings and caveats: In a largely white British group with more females than males, clonal diversity was possibly underestimated.

The CDR3 has 18 residues. Trimming removed 0 bases from V and 5 bases from J; junction bases left unmatched: 10. The germline gives CDR1 GTSNPN, CDR2 SVGIG (reference sequence). Assay used: immunoSEQ multiplex PCR; TCRdb lists only in-frame clones, some missing. The sample yields some 80,000 clones, 88% seen once. On this clone: Antigen specificity is unknown.

This chain joins TRBV30 and TRBJ1-6; 10 bases align to TRBD1. Specimen: peripheral blood, collected 28 days after the second dose of the MenACWY control vaccine. The clonotype originates from an adult who received the MenACWY meningococcal vaccine as a control. The CDR3 loop is CAWSVPPRTGGNNSPLHF. CDR3 nucleotides: TGTGCCTGGAGTGTACCCCCGCGGACAGGGGGAAATAATTCACCCCTCCACTTT.